Following are 31 T cell receptor beta chains from one sample sequenced in a study of pediatric ulcerative colitis. Clones were sequenced by immunoSEQ multiplex PCR, and TCRdb holds only the in-frame ones, with some missing. The data contain about 36,000 clones, about three quarters of them singletons. During colonoscopy, one to two rectal pinch biopsies were collected. Input material: gut tissue. All receptors come from a boy between 10 and 17 years old with moderate ulcerative colitis.

This clone was counted only a few times. The chain carries TRBV7-3 and TRBJ2-2, with no clear D. V lost 5 bases and J lost 1, with 11 bases in between. Germline lookup yields CDR1 SGHTA and CDR2 FQGTGA. The CDR3 spans 15 residues. The CDR3, as DNA: TGTGCCAGCAGCAAGGGTCGGTTGAACACCGGGGAGCTGTTTTTT. Translated: CASSKGRLNTGELFF.

The V and J genes are TRBV19 and TRBJ2-7; D is perhaps TRBD1 (6 bases). The ends were cut back, 3 bases at V and 4 bases at J, with 16 bases in the middle. The CDR3 is 15 amino acids. The V gene's germline CDR1 is LNHDA and CDR2 SQIVND (reference sequence). CDR3: CASSIFTGPGYEQYF. The CDR3 nucleotides are TGTGCCAGTAGTATCTTTACAGGGCCGGGGTACGAGCAGTACTTC. Looking up the rest from reference TRBV19 and TRBJ2-7 gives the full variable domain: DGGITQSPKYLFRKEGQNVTLSCEQNLNHDAMYWYRQDPGQGLRLIYYSQIVNDFQKGDIAEGYSVSREKKESFPLTVTSAQKNPTAFYLCASSIFTGPGYEQYFGPGTRLTVT.

The rearrangement joins TRBV5-1 to TRBJ2-1; 7 bases align to TRBD2. The CDR3 extends over 21 amino acids. The J segment lost 0 bases and the V segment lost 2 bases, leaving 20 bases of the junction unmatched. Germline values: CDR1 SGHRS, CDR2 YFSETQ. CDR3 nucleotide sequence: TGCGCCAGCAGCTTCGTCTCCGGTAGCGGCAGCGGGATAGGCTCCTACAATGAGCAGTTCTTC. Translation: CASSFVSGSGSGIGSYNEQFF. The full variable domain, rest sourced from reference TRBV5-1 and TRBJ2-1, is KAGVTQTPRYLIKTRGQQVTLSCSPISGHRSVSWYQQTPGQGLQFLFEYFSETQRNKGNFPGRFSGRQFSNSRSEMNVSTLELGDSALYLCASSFVSGSGSGIGSYNEQFFGPGTRLTVL.

This clone was seen once. The chain employs TRBV5-6 and TRBJ1-1; no reliable D call. CDR3 length equals 13 residues. V lost 5 bases and J 4 bases, leaving 12 bases between the germline ends. CDR1 and CDR2 from the germline V gene are SGHDT and YYEEEE. The CDR3 loop is CASSSTDGTEAFF. The CDR3 DNA follows: TGTGCCAGCAGTTCGACTGACGGCACTGAAGCTTTCTTT.

About this clone itself: Other nucleotide sequences from this sample produce the same CDR3. The rearrangement joins TRBV7-2 to TRBJ1-5, with D possibly being TRBD1 (5 bases). CDR1 is SGHTA, CDR2 FQGNSA, per germline. Trimming shortened V by 1 base and J by 5 bases, and 9 bases separated the two germline ends. The CDR3 length is 14 residues. In DNA form, the CDR3 reads TGTGCCAGCAGCTTAGAGGGGCGTTATCAGCCCCAGCATTTT. Translating it yields CASSLEGRYQPQHF. Using reference TRBV7-2 and TRBJ1-5 for the parts outside the CDR3, the full variable domain is GAGVSQSPSNKVTEKGKDVELRCDPISGHTALYWYRQSLGQGLEFLIYFQGNSAPDKSGLPSDRFSAERTGGSVSTLTIQRTQQEDSAVYLCASSLEGRYQPQHFGDGTRLSIL.

This clone has more than one count but fewer than ten. The chain combines TRBV5-1 with TRBJ1-5, with D possibly being TRBD1 (5 bases). Trimming shortened V by 0 bases and J by 5 bases, and 12 bases separated the two germline ends. Per germline, CDR1 SGHRS and CDR2 YFSETQ. CDR3 size: 15 residues. CDR3 sequence: CASSLGDSRHQPQHF. DNA for the CDR3: TGCGCCAGCAGCTTGGGTGACAGTAGGCATCAGCCCCAGCATTTT. Full variable domain (missing parts from reference TRBV5-1 and TRBJ1-5): KAGVTQTPRYLIKTRGQQVTLSCSPISGHRSVSWYQQTPGQGLQFLFEYFSETQRNKGNFPGRFSGRQFSNSRSEMNVSTLELGDSALYLCASSLGDSRHQPQHFGDGTRLSIL.

This clone is a singleton in its sample. The rearrangement uses TRBV7-6 and TRBJ2-1; 8 bases map to TRBD2. This CDR3 has 21 amino acids. The germline V gene encodes CDR1 SGHVS and CDR2 FNYEAQ. The V and J ends lost 5 bases and 0 bases, in that order; junction bases with no gene match: 21. The CDR3 DNA reads TGTGCCAGCAGCACTAGTCCAACCGGGAGGGCCTCAAGGAGCTCCTACAATGAGCAGTTCTTC. Its protein is CASSTSPTGRASRSSYNEQFF.

This clone was found once. The V call is TRBV5-1, the J call TRBJ2-3, with 7 bases matching TRBD2. CDR1 and CDR2 from the germline V gene are SGHRS and YFSETQ. The CDR3 spans 14 residues. With 4 bases clipped from V and 1 base from J, the junction kept 3 bases outside the gene matches. The chain's CDR3 is CASSTRGGTDTQYF. CDR3 bases: TGCGCCAGCAGCACCCGGGGGGGCACAGATACGCAGTATTTT. Full variable domain (rest looked up from reference TRBV5-1 and TRBJ2-3): KAGVTQTPRYLIKTRGQQVTLSCSPISGHRSVSWYQQTPGQGLQFLFEYFSETQRNKGNFPGRFSGRQFSNSRSEMNVSTLELGDSALYLCASSTRGGTDTQYFGPGTRLTVL.

This clone was found a few times. The chain is built from TRBV2 and TRBJ2-1, with D perhaps matching TRBD2 (7 bases). The V end was cut by 7 bases, the J end by 7 bases, with 23 bases between. The CDR3 runs 16 residues. CDR1 is SNHLY and CDR2 is FYNNEI in the germline V gene. This CDR3 reads CASTDQWGGTGNEQFF. In nucleotides, the CDR3 is TGTGCCAGCACCGACCAATGGGGGGGCACGGGAAATGAGCAGTTCTTC.

V usage is TRBV5-4 and J usage is TRBJ2-1, with D tentatively TRBD1 (5 bases). V shed 5 bases and J shed 3 bases, with 9 bases lying between them. This CDR3 has 13 residues. Germline V gene sequence: CDR1 SGHNT, CDR2 YYREEE (reference sequence). Here the CDR3 reads CASRTDSYNEQFF. The CDR3 coding sequence is TGTGCCAGCAGGACCGACAGCTACAATGAGCAGTTCTTC.

This clone rates as medium-sized. The chain joins TRBV11-2 to TRBJ2-3; 7 nucleotides align to TRBD2. V shed 3 bases, J shed 0 bases, and the junction held 9 bases outside the gene matches. The CDR3 runs to 17 residues. The germline CDR1 and CDR2 sequences are SGHAT and FQNNGV. CDR3 in amino acids: CASSFLSLSGSTDTQYF. CDR3 sequence (DNA): TGTGCCAGCAGCTTCCTATCCCTTAGCGGGAGCACAGATACGCAGTATTTT.

This sequence joins TRBV18 and TRBJ2-2, with 9 bases fitting TRBD1. Trimming cost V 2 bases and J 5 bases; bases outside gene matches: 3. The CDR3 contains 15 residues. CDR1 is KGHSH and CDR2 is LQKENI in the germline V gene. The CDR3 loop reads CASSPLGQGTGELFF. CDR3 DNA sequence: TGTGCCAGCTCACCATTGGGACAGGGAACCGGGGAGCTGTTTTTT.

The chain is built from TRBV5-1 and TRBJ2-5; D remains unclear. Trimming pared 1 base from V and 1 base from J, leaving 11 bases between. The CDR3 contains 15 residues. Germline V lookup: CDR1 SGHRS, CDR2 YFSETQ. The DNA for the CDR3 is TGCGCCAGCAGCTTGTTCATTAGTTCCCAAGAGACCCAGTACTTC. Protein product: CASSLFISSQETQYF.

The CDR3 DNA follows: TGTGCCAGCAGCGTAGTTCGGGAATTGGCGCGTGGCTACACCTTC. This sequence encodes CASSVVRELARGYTF. The genes are TRBV9 and TRBJ1-2, with D unclear. CDR1 and CDR2 from the germline V gene are SGDLS and YYNGEE. V was shortened by 0 bases and J by 7 bases, with 16 bases between the two germline ends. This CDR3 spans 15 amino acids.

This chain links TRBV5-6 with TRBJ2-5; TRBD2 matches 11 bases. This CDR3 is built from 16 residues. The trim removed 4 bases at V and 2 bases at J, leaving 7 bases unmatched. Germline values: CDR1 SGHDT, CDR2 YYEEEE. CDR3 in amino acids: CASSDPWTSGQETQYF. As DNA, the CDR3 is TGTGCCAGCAGCGATCCATGGACTAGCGGGCAAGAGACCCAGTACTTC.

Turning to this clone: In the same sample, other DNA sequences code for this CDR3. The chain couples TRBV2 to TRBJ1-2; D is ambiguous. With 3 bases removed from V and 3 bases from J, the gap between germline ends came to 8 bases. Germline CDR1 is SNHLY and CDR2 is FYNNEI. This CDR3 has 13 amino acids. CDR3: CASSDSSYYGYTF. The CDR3 DNA is TGTGCCAGCAGTGATAGCAGCTACTATGGCTACACCTTC. Filled out from reference TRBV2 and TRBJ1-2, the complete variable domain reads EPEVTQTPSHQVTQMGQEVILRCVPISNHLYFYWYRQILGQKVEFLVSFYNNEISEKSEIFDDQFSVERPDGSNFTLKIRSTKLEDSAMYFCASSDSSYYGYTFGSGTRLTVV.

The chain combines TRBV20-1 with TRBJ2-3; D unclear. This CDR3 region has 11 residues. V was trimmed by 5 bases and J by 8 bases, leaving 11 bases between them. In germline, CDR1 is DFQATT, CDR2 SNEGSKA (reference sequence). The CDR3 DNA sequence: TGCAGTGCTCCAGTGGATGCTACGCAGTATTTT. This encodes CSAPVDATQYF.

The chain joins TRBV7-9 to TRBJ2-1, with 7 bases aligning to TRBD2. This CDR3 has 13 amino acids. Germline assignment: CDR1 SEHNR and CDR2 FQNEAQ (reference sequence). Unmatched junction bases numbered 10, after V lost 7 bases and J lost 10 bases. DNA of the CDR3: TGTGCCAGCACCAGAGGGCGGGAGTACGAGCAGTTCTTC. It codes for CASTRGREYEQFF. The full variable domain, rest sourced from reference TRBV7-9 and TRBJ2-1, is DTGVSQNPRHKITKRGQNVTFRCDPISEHNRLYWYRQTLGQGPEFLTYFQNEAQLEKSRLLSDRFSAERPKGSFSTLEIQRTEQGDSAMYLCASTRGREYEQFFGPGTRLTVL.

In its sample, this clone was seen once. The V and J genes are TRBV27 and TRBJ2-3; TRBD2 is a possible D gene (7 bases). The CDR3 has 16 residues. Trimming removed 2 bases at V and 6 bases at J, with 18 bases between. Per the germline V gene, CDR1 is MNHEY and CDR2 is SMNVEV (reference sequence). The DNA of the CDR3 is TGTGCCAGCAGTTTAGAGTTTCCGGGGGGCCATGATACGCAGTATTTT. Amino acids: CASSLEFPGGHDTQYF.

The chain is built from TRBV27 and TRBJ1-5; D is unclear. The CDR3 is 16 residues long. V was pared by 4 bases and J by 4 bases, with 17 bases between. Germline V lookup: CDR1 MNHEY, CDR2 SMNVEV (reference sequence). CDR3 sequence reads: CASSSILGSRNQPQHF. DNA of the CDR3: TGTGCCAGCAGTTCGATCCTGGGGAGTAGGAATCAGCCCCAGCATTTT.

This clone has just a few counts. The chain carries TRBV18 and TRBJ2-1; maybe TRBD2 (6 bases). The CDR3 is 15 amino acids. Deletions cut 0 bases from V and 2 bases from J, with 8 bases between. Germline V gene sequence: CDR1 KGHSH, CDR2 LQKENI. In DNA form, the CDR3 reads TGTGCCAGCTCACCACCCGGGAGTACCTACAATGAGCAGTTCTTC. Protein: CASSPPGSTYNEQFF.

This clone has a handful of counts. The chain has TRBV7-2 and TRBJ1-6, with a possible D match to TRBD1 (6 bases). Germline V CDR1 and CDR2: SGHTA, FQGNSA. The length of the CDR3 is 15 residues. Trimming shortened V by 5 bases and J by 7 bases, and 15 bases separated the two germline ends. CDR3 bases: TGTGCCAGCAGCACAAGACAGGTTCGGAATTCACCCCTCCACTTT. It codes for CASSTRQVRNSPLHF.

The rearrangement joins TRBV7-2 to TRBJ1-2; tentatively, D is TRBD1 (6 bases). CDR1 and CDR2 from the germline V gene are SGHTA and FQGNSA. This CDR3 has 17 residues. V was clipped by 6 bases and J by 7 bases, with 27 bases between them. The CDR3: CASRDTVRVVGGLGYTF. DNA of the CDR3: TGTGCCAGCAGGGACACAGTACGAGTTGTGGGGGGCCTTGGCTACACCTTC.

This clone was recorded only once. The chain uses TRBV14 and TRBJ2-7, with D perhaps TRBD2 (5 bases). From germline, CDR1 is SGHDN and CDR2 FVKESK. Trimming cost V 5 bases and J 4 bases, with 12 bases left between them. This CDR3 is built from 13 residues. The CDR3 protein is CASSLSRVYEQYF. The DNA for the CDR3 is TGTGCCAGCAGCTTATCGCGGGTGTACGAGCAGTACTTC.

The chain couples TRBV30 to TRBJ1-2; perhaps TRBD1 as D (5 bases). CDR3 length: 13 residues. V lost 0 bases, J lost 4 bases, and 9 bases lay in between. Germline lookup yields CDR1 GTSNPN and CDR2 SVGIG (reference sequence). The CDR3 nucleotides read TGTGCCTGGAGTGTACAGGCCGGCTATGGCTACACCTTC. This encodes CAWSVQAGYGYTF.

This clone was detected only a few times. This chain uses TRBV12-5 with TRBJ2-1; D may be TRBD2 (6 bases). CDR1 and CDR2 (germline): LGHNT, FRNRAP. This CDR3 contains 13 residues. V was clipped by 7 bases and J by 8 bases, with 15 bases between them. The CDR3 protein is CASAGGEWDEQFF. The DNA for the CDR3 is TGTGCTAGTGCCGGGGGTGAGTGGGATGAGCAGTTCTTC.

CDR3 sequence (DNA): TGTGCCAGCAGCTTATCGGGCGGGAGGTCTCGCACAGATACGCAGTATTTT. This gives the protein CASSLSGGRSRTDTQYF. This sequence joins TRBV11-2 and TRBJ2-3; TRBD2 matches 8 bases. Germline V lookup: CDR1 SGHAT, CDR2 FQNNGV. CDR3 length equals 17 residues. Trimming cost V 2 bases and J 1 base; bases outside gene matches: 8.

The chain's CDR3 is CASRFLGGPTGELFF. CDR3 bases: TGTGCCAGCAGGTTCTTGGGGGGCCCCACCGGGGAGCTGTTTTTT. The chain couples TRBV5-8 to TRBJ2-2; either TRBD1 or TRBD2 may fit D (6 bases each). The germline V gene has CDR1 SGHTS and CDR2 YDEGEE. The CDR3 sequence is 15 residues long. The V end lost 5 bases, the J end lost 4 bases, and 15 bases lay between the germline ends.

The chain joins TRBV11-2 to TRBJ2-1, with D tentatively TRBD2 (5 bases). The germline V gene encodes CDR1 SGHAT and CDR2 FQNNGV. The CDR3 contains 17 residues. With 3 bases removed from V and 6 bases from J, the gap between germline ends came to 21 bases. CDR3 protein: CASSFPKRSSWTNEQFF. CDR3 sequence (DNA): TGTGCCAGCAGCTTTCCCAAGCGGTCCTCCTGGACCAATGAGCAGTTCTTC.

The chain links TRBV2 to TRBJ2-3, with 10 bases fitting TRBD1. This CDR3 is built from 15 residues. The germline V gene has CDR1 SNHLY and CDR2 FYNNEI. V lost 4 bases, J lost 3 bases, and 4 bases stayed unmatched. The CDR3 sequence is CASSAGTGVTDTQYF. The CDR3 bases are TGTGCCAGCAGTGCCGGGACAGGGGTGACAGATACGCAGTATTTT.

This chain links TRBV6-5 with TRBJ1-2; TRBD1 matches 9 bases. Germline-derived CDR1 and CDR2 are MNHEY and SVGAGI. This CDR3 region has 12 residues. J lost 5 bases, V lost 8 bases, and 3 bases had no gene match. CDR3 DNA: TGTGCCAGCGCCGGGACAGGGTATGGCTACACCTTC. It is translated as CASAGTGYGYTF.